This TCR beta chain was captured by sequencing in a study of blood T cell repertoires in COVID-19. At the level of the study: Nucleic acid was either cDNA or gDNA, and it came from T cells, B-cell-depleted T cells, or PBMCs.

V lost 4 bases to trimming and J lost 10 bases; unmatched junction nucleotides: 7. Germline V lookup: CDR1 SGHRS, CDR2 YFSETQ. CDR3 size: 14 residues. In Seattle, patients joined the study during active infection and were tracked longitudinally. In the original workflow: Reference gene primer amplification yielded estimated nucleated cell counts. Repertoires were generated with immunoSEQ multiplex PCR, while TCRdb's copy carries only in-frame clones and drops some. V and J calls and clone size are copied from that table; D and trimming were computed from the DNA. The data contain 170,000 or so clones, 70% to 90% of them singletons.

The receptor's source is a man in his sixties with COVID-19, enrolled during active disease. The chain recombines TRBV5-1 with TRBJ2-1; 11 bases match TRBD2. The source material was peripheral blood. The CDR3 reads CASSGGLAEGEQFF. The CDR3 nucleotides read TGCGCCAGCAGCGGGGGACTAGCGGAAGGAGAGCAGTTCTTC.